This entry lists 9 T cell receptor beta chains sequenced from one sample in a study of cytomegalovirus exposure and HLA in healthy donors. A multiplex PCR was run with 60 Vbeta primers and 13 Jbeta primers. Clones were read by immunoSEQ multiplex PCR, and TCRdb kept only the in-frame ones, dropping some. The table records roughly 120,000 clones, around 75% of them present only once. Sequencing input: PBMCs. The source of these receptors is a man aged 60-69 years in good health and CMV-seropositive.

The chain joins TRBV4-2 to TRBJ2-1; the match to TRBD2 covers 7 bases. The CDR3 length is 15 residues. V shed 2 bases, J shed 7 bases, and the junction held 8 bases outside the gene matches. Looked up from germline, CDR1 is LGHNA and CDR2 is YNFKEQ. CDR3 residues: CASSQNWGGRNEQFF. In DNA form, the CDR3 reads TGTGCCAGCAGCCAAAACTGGGGGGGTCGTAATGAGCAGTTCTTC.

The chain carries TRBV5-1 and TRBJ1-5, with 9 bases lining up with TRBD1. This CDR3 has 15 amino acids. The trim removed 4 bases at V and 3 bases at J, leaving 5 bases unmatched. In germline, CDR1 is SGHRS, CDR2 YFSETQ. The CDR3 region has the DNA TGCGCCAGCAGCCTGGGGGACAGGGCCAATCAGCCCCAGCATTTT. Translation: CASSLGDRANQPQHF.

The genes are TRBV7-9 and TRBJ2-7; TRBD1 is a possible D gene (6 bases). Germline lookup yields CDR1 SEHNR and CDR2 FQNEAQ (reference sequence). Trimming left V 5 bases short and J 3 bases short, with 8 bases between. The CDR3 spans 12 residues. The chain's CDR3 is CASSEQGYEQYF. In DNA, the CDR3 is TGTGCCAGCAGCGAACAGGGCTACGAGCAGTACTTC.

This chain uses TRBV6-1 with TRBJ2-2, with 8 bases identical to TRBD1. J gave up 1 base and V 4 bases, and 8 bases lay outside the gene matches. Germline assignment: CDR1 MNHNS and CDR2 SASEGT. The length of the CDR3 is 17 residues. CDR3 nucleotides: TGTGCCAGCAGTGCCCTGGTGGGGACAGGGAACACCGGGGAGCTGTTTTTT. Translated, it gives CASSALVGTGNTGELFF.

This clone was detected a few times. The V gene is TRBV4-2, the J gene TRBJ2-2, with D perhaps matching TRBD2 (5 bases). The CDR3 contains 13 residues. V was clipped by 0 bases and J by 8 bases, with 7 bases between them. Looked up from germline, CDR1 is LGHNA and CDR2 is YNFKEQ. DNA of the CDR3: TGTGCCAGCAGCCAAGATGGCGGGGGGGAGCTGTTTTTT. Protein sequence: CASSQDGGGELFF.

This clone was detected only a few times. The rearrangement uses TRBV6-5 and TRBJ1-2; 7 bases are a match to TRBD1. Per the germline V gene, CDR1 is MNHEY and CDR2 is SVGAGI. The junction had 10 bases not matched to a gene; V was cut back by 11 bases and J by 4 bases. This CDR3 region has 13 residues. CDR3 protein: CAARQGGFYGYTF. The DNA of the CDR3 is TGTGCCGCTAGACAGGGCGGATTCTATGGCTACACCTTC.

The chain uses TRBV28 and TRBJ1-1, with 7 bases that match TRBD1. Germline lookup yields CDR1 MDHEN and CDR2 SYDVKM. With 3 bases clipped from V and 1 base from J, the junction kept 11 bases outside the gene matches. This CDR3 has 17 residues. This chain's CDR3 is CASSFSPWTGANTEAFF. CDR3 nucleotide sequence: TGTGCCAGCAGTTTCTCTCCTTGGACAGGCGCGAACACTGAAGCTTTCTTT.

The genes are TRBV10-3 and TRBJ1-3, with D uncertain. The CDR3 has 16 amino acids. Looked up from germline, CDR1 is ENHRY and CDR2 is SYGVKD. The ends were cut back, 0 bases at V and 0 bases at J, with 9 bases in the middle. DNA for the CDR3: TGTGCCATCAGTGAGTCGATCACAGACTCTGGAAACACCATATATTTT. Amino acids: CAISESITDSGNTIYF.

The genes are TRBV5-1 and TRBJ2-5; 7 bases line up with TRBD2. This CDR3 is built from 15 residues. Germline lookup yields CDR1 SGHRS and CDR2 YFSETQ. With V trimmed by 4 bases and J by 1 base, 7 bases remained unmatched. The CDR3 region is CASSGTGTIQETQYF. In DNA form, the CDR3 reads TGCGCCAGCAGCGGCACCGGGACTATCCAAGAGACCCAGTACTTC.